This entry describes one TCR beta chain. What it recognizes is unknown. These data belong to a study of a mutant IDH1 vaccine in newly diagnosed glioma. Study-wide context: Every participant had undergone radiotherapy, temozolomide, or both before, and most underwent both.

Stated time point: week 11, during vaccination. A single vaccine dose contained 300 ug of mutant IDH1 20-mer peptide, and topical imiquimod was used with it. This table comes from immunoSEQ multiplex PCR, and its TCRdb copy is limited to in-frame clones, with some not included. The sample lists more than 50,000 clones, 80% occurring once. The receptor was derived from a man aged 50-60 years with glioma. Specimen: PBMCs, collected from a glioma patient whose treatment included an IDH1 peptide vaccine.

The CDR3 here is CASSPQGGNQPQHF. Here the CDR3 DNA reads TGCGCCAGCAGCCCCCAGGGGGGCAATCAGCCCCAGCATTTT. This rearrangement joins TRBV4-1 to TRBJ1-5; 7 nucleotides agree with TRBD1. The CDR3 extends over 14 amino acids. V was pared by 4 bases and J by 2 bases, with 2 bases of the junction left unmatched. CDR1 and CDR2 from the germline V gene are MGHRA and YSYEKL.